This T cell receptor (beta chain) was retrieved from a study of a mutant IDH1 vaccine in newly diagnosed glioma. Overall study context: Sex among treated patients split about 62% male, about 40% female; mean age was approximately 40 years.

Assay used: immunoSEQ multiplex PCR; TCRdb lists only in-frame clones, some missing. The table shows approximately 70,000 clones, with 84% occurring only once. Study results and caveats: With respect to changes in top peripheral T cell clonotypes, pseudoprogression seemed unrelated.

This clone was picked up one time. The target antigen is unknown. As to time point: week 23, last vaccination. Every vaccination contained 300 ug of the mutant IDH1 20-mer peptide and was paired with topical imiquimod. The CDR3 length is 14 residues. Germline CDR1 and CDR2: MNHNS and SASEGT. Trimming stripped 6 bases from V and 3 bases from J, with 14 bases between. The specimen comprised PBMCs, sampled from a glioma patient whose treatment included an IDH1 peptide vaccine. This receptor was identified in a young man with glioma. The chain recombines TRBV6-1 with TRBJ1-1; D is unclear. CDR3 residues: CASRVGSFDTEAFF. In DNA form, the CDR3 reads TGTGCCAGCAGGGTCGGAAGCTTCGACACTGAAGCTTTCTTT.